The rows below give T cell receptor beta chains drawn from one sample of a study of T cells in Graves' hyperthyroidism and ophthalmopathy. Each CDR3 protein is one row after TCRdb ran MiXCR on the multiplex PCR reads. The data contain about 580,000 distinct CDR3 sequences, approximately 14% of them singletons. The sequencing input was blood. Source of these receptors: a woman aged 25 to 39 with Graves' hyperthyroidism that later progressed to Graves' ophthalmopathy. Each CDR3 is given with its conserved first and last residue. The D gene is left open where the match is weak. Size tells how often a clone was seen (once, few, many) or the class of an expanded clone, and some rows leave it out.

cdr3_nt: TGTGCCAGCAGCTTTTCACCGAATGCCCACACTGAAGCTTTCTTT; cdr3_aa: CASSFSPNAHTEAFF; d_call: -; clone_size: many; v_call: TRBV7-8; j_call: TRBJ1-1
cdr3_nt: TGTGCCAGCAGCCGCGGGACAGACTCCTACGAGCAGTACTTC; cdr3_aa: CASSRGTDSYEQYF; d_call: -; clone_size: many; v_call: TRBV11-2; j_call: TRBJ2-7
cdr3_nt: TGTGCCAGTAGTCCCCGGACTAGCGGGAGGGTCTCCGATGAGCAGTTCTTC; cdr3_aa: CASSPRTSGRVSDEQFF; d_call: TRBD2; clone_size: many; v_call: TRBV19; j_call: TRBJ2-1
cdr3_nt: TGTGCCACCAGCAGAGATACGGGGGATACAGAGGAGCAGTACTTC; cdr3_aa: CATSRDTGDTEEQYF; d_call: -; clone_size: -; v_call: TRBV15; j_call: TRBJ2-7
cdr3_nt: TGTGCCAGCAGCCGGACTGGGGGCGGGTCTCACTCCTACGAGCAGTACTTC; cdr3_aa: CASSRTGGGSHSYEQYF; d_call: -; clone_size: -; v_call: TRBV3-1; j_call: TRBJ2-7
cdr3_nt: TGCAGTGCTACCTATGACAGCTATAGCAATCAGCCCCAGCATTTT; cdr3_aa: CSATYDSYSNQPQHF; d_call: -; clone_size: many; v_call: TRBV20-1; j_call: TRBJ1-5
cdr3_nt: TGTGCCAGCTCAAGTATGGGCGCCTCCAATGAGCAGTTCTTC; cdr3_aa: CASSSMGASNEQFF; d_call: -; clone_size: few; v_call: TRBV18; j_call: TRBJ2-1
cdr3_nt: TGCAGTGCTAGAGTAGCGGGATCCTCCTACGAGCAGTACTTC; cdr3_aa: CSARVAGSSYEQYF; d_call: TRBD2; clone_size: many; v_call: TRBV20-1; j_call: TRBJ2-7
cdr3_nt: TGTGCCAGCAGTTACTCGACCGGGACCCTGAACACTGAAGCTTTCTTT; cdr3_aa: CASSYSTGTLNTEAFF; d_call: -; clone_size: many; v_call: TRBV6-5; j_call: TRBJ1-1
cdr3_nt: TGCGCCAGCAGTAGACAGGGGAGGGCTTTCTTT; cdr3_aa: CASSRQGRAFF; d_call: TRBD1; clone_size: many; v_call: TRBV10-2; j_call: TRBJ1-1
cdr3_nt: TGTGCCAGCAGCCCGAGGGCAGGACAGACTGAAGCTTTCTTT; cdr3_aa: CASSPRAGQTEAFF; d_call: -; clone_size: many; v_call: TRBV28; j_call: TRBJ1-1
cdr3_nt: TGTGCCAGCAGCAGGGGGCGAGGTCAGCCCCAGCATTTT; cdr3_aa: CASSRGRGQPQHF; d_call: TRBD1; clone_size: few; v_call: TRBV3-1; j_call: TRBJ1-5
cdr3_nt: TGTGCCGTACGGGAGCCGCCAACTAATGAAAAACTGTTTTTT; cdr3_aa: CAVREPPTNEKLFF; d_call: -; clone_size: many; v_call: TRBV12-3/TRBV12-4; j_call: TRBJ1-4
cdr3_nt: TGCGCCAGCAGCCCCCGGGTAGCGGAGGCCTCCGAGCAGTACTTC; cdr3_aa: CASSPRVAEASEQYF; d_call: -; clone_size: many; v_call: TRBV5-1; j_call: TRBJ2-7
cdr3_nt: TGTGCCAGCAGCTTAATGGGGAGCTTGTCGAATGAGCAGTTCTTC; cdr3_aa: CASSLMGSLSNEQFF; d_call: -; clone_size: many; v_call: TRBV11-2; j_call: TRBJ2-1
cdr3_nt: TGTGCCTCCAAGGAGACAGGTGAAGAGACCCAGTACTTC; cdr3_aa: CASKETGEETQYF; d_call: -; clone_size: many; v_call: TRBV10-3; j_call: TRBJ2-5